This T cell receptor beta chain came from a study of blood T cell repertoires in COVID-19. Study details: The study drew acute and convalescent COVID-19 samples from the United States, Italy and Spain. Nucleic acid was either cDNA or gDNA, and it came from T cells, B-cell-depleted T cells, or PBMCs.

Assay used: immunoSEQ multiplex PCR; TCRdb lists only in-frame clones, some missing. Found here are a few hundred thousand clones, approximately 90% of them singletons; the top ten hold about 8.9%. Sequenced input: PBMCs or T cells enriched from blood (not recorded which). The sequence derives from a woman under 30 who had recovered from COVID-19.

The chain's CDR3 is CASNQGQNLAKNIQYF. The CDR3 DNA follows: TGTGCCAGCAACCAAGGACAAAATCTAGCCAAAAACATTCAGTACTTC. V gene TRBV11-2 combines with J gene TRBJ2-4; D perhaps matches TRBD1 (5 bases). Germline CDR1 and CDR2: SGHAT and FQNNGV. CDR3 size: 16 residues. The V end lost 7 bases, the J end lost 0 bases, and 16 bases lay between the germline ends.